This entry lists 3 T cell receptor beta chains sequenced from one sample in a study of radiation and T cells in renal cell carcinoma. Time point given: baseline pretreatment blood. Described treatment: 15 Gy SBRT to primary tumor, nephrectomy 4 weeks later. Only in-frame clones appear in the TCRdb table, and some are missing; sequencing was by immunoSEQ multiplex PCR. The sample comprises about 150,000 clones, approximately 91% of which are singletons, and 12% rests with the top ten. Sequenced here: blood, sampled from a patient whose treatment included radiotherapy and nephrectomy. Every receptor here comes from a woman in her forties or fifties with renal cell carcinoma.

The CDR3 DNA reads as TGTGCCAGCAGAGCCGACAGCTATAGCAATCAGCCCCAGCATTTT. It is translated as CASRADSYSNQPQHF. The chain couples TRBV2 to TRBJ1-5; weak D call: TRBD1 (5 bases). Per germline, CDR1 SNHLY and CDR2 FYNNEI. Deletions cut 6 bases from V and 0 bases from J, with 12 bases between. The CDR3 totals 15 residues.

V is TRBV19 and J is TRBJ2-6, with D unresolved. V dropped 11 bases and J dropped 4 bases, with 12 bases sitting between them. This CDR3 has 13 amino acids. Germline V gene data show CDR1 as LNHDA and CDR2 as SQIVND (reference sequence). The CDR3 loop is CAVEALGANVLTF. As DNA, the CDR3 is TGTGCCGTCGAGGCTTTGGGGGCCAACGTCCTGACTTTC. Based on the CDR3 plus reference TRBV19 and TRBJ2-6, the full variable domain is DGGITQSPKYLFRKEGQNVTLSCEQNLNHDAMYWYRQDPGQGLRLIYYSQIVNDFQKGDIAEGYSVSREKKESFPLTVTSAQKNPTAFYLCAVEALGANVLTFGAGSRLTVL.

A single count supports this clone. The chain couples TRBV6-5 to TRBJ2-2, with 8 bases fitting TRBD2. The junction had 1 base not matched to a gene; V was cut back by 1 base and J by 6 bases. The CDR3 totals 14 residues. Germline V gene sequence: CDR1 MNHEY, CDR2 SVGAGI. CDR3 DNA sequence: TGTGCCAGCAGTTACTTTAGCGGGGCCGGGGAGCTGTTTTTT. The encoded protein is CASSYFSGAGELFF.